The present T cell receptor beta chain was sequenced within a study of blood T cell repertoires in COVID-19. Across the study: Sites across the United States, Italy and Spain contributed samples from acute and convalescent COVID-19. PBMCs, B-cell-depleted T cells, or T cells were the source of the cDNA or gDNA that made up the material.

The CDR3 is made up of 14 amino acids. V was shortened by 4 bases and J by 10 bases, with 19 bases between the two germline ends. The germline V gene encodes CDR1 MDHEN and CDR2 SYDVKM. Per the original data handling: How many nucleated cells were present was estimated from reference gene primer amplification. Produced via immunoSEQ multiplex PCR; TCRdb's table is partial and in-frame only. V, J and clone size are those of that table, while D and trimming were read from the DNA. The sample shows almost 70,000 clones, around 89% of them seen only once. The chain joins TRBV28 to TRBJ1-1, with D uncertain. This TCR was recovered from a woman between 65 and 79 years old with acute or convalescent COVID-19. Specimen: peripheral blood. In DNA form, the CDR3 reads TGTGCCAGCAGTTCCACCGCAGAGAGCCGAGGAGCTTTCTTT. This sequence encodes CASSSTAESRGAFF.